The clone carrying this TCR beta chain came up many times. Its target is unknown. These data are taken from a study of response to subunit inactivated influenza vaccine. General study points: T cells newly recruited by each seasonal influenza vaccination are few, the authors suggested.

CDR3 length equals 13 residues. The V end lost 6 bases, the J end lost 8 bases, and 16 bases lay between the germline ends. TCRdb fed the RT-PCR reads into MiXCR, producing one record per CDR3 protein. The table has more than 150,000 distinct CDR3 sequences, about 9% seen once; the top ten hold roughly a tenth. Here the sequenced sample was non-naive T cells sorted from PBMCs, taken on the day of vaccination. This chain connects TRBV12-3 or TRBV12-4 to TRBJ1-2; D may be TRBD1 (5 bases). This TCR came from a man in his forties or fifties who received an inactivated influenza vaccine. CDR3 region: CASRRGPIDGYTF. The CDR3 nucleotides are TGTGCCAGCAGAAGGGGACCGATTGACGGCTACACCTTC.